This T cell receptor beta chain was identified during a study of Graves' ophthalmopathy and Graves' hyperthyroidism. Study-wide points: Blood contained most expanded thyroid clonotypes exceeding 0.001 frequency. Ophthalmopathy was separated from stable hyperthyroidism by a 13-signature model with roughly 91% sensitivity and approximately 79% specificity.

Ten or more counts support this clonotype. The antigen is undetermined. The junction departs from the called germline gene at one end, perhaps through a read error. Aged 18 to 65, the patients with hyperthyroidism had under 2 months' duration and were newly diagnosed. Exclusion applied to patients with other autoimmune diseases, uncontrolled infections, pregnancy or lactation. Amplifying from RNA transcripts, the study obtained TCR beta CDR3 regions. HTBI primers primed a first-round RT-PCR, and a second-round multiplex PCR followed. TCRdb independently ran MiXCR on the multiplex PCR reads; one entry per CDR3 protein. The sample has about 590,000 distinct CDR3 sequences, under 45% seen once; the top ten hold approximately 4.1%. The length of the CDR3 is 13 residues. Germline values: CDR1 SSHAT, CDR2 FNYEAQ (reference sequence).

This chain links TRBV7-7 with TRBJ2-5; perhaps TRBD1 as D (5 bases). The clonotype originates from an adult man with Graves' hyperthyroidism. Sequencing was performed on peripheral blood or thyroid tissue (not recorded which). CDR3 bases: TGTGCTAGCAGCTCAGGGTCCCAAGAGACCCAGTACTTC. Translating gives CASSSGSQETQYF.